The present TCR beta chain was sequenced within a study of T cell responses to AZD1222 COVID-19 vaccine. Assay used: immunoSEQ multiplex PCR; TCRdb lists only in-frame clones, some missing. The table has 120,000 or so clones, roughly 91% seen once; the top ten hold 2.8%. CDR1 and CDR2 from the germline V gene are WSHSY and SAAADI. The CDR3 extends over 13 amino acids. The V end lost 0 bases, the J end lost 7 bases, and 7 bases lay between the germline ends. The sample here was peripheral blood, taken on day 0 of AZD1222 vaccination. This clonotype was sampled from an adult in good health. V gene TRBV10-2 combines with J gene TRBJ2-1; no definite D call. For the CDR3, the DNA is TGCGCCAGCAGTGAGTCTGCTGGTAATGAGCAGTTCTTC. Amino acids: CASSESAGNEQFF.